The 5 T cell receptor beta chains in this list originate from one sample, sequenced in a study of CD8+ T cells in alopecia areata. Described treatment: oral pan-JAK inhibitor, 5-10 mg twice daily. RNA extraction and reverse transcription yielded cDNA as sequencing template. The data were produced by immunoSEQ multiplex PCR, yet TCRdb's version contains in-frame clones alone and is incomplete. The sample lists approximately 65,000 clones; 40% to 55% were seen once. Sequences were derived from CD8+ T cells sorted from blood, sampled at approximately week 39, from a patient treated with tofacitinib. The source is a human donor with alopecia areata.

The chain has TRBV9 and TRBJ2-7; D possibly corresponds to TRBD2 (6 bases). The CDR3 length is 13 residues. Looked up from germline, CDR1 is SGDLS and CDR2 is YYNGEE. Trimming left V 2 bases short and J 3 bases short, with 9 bases between. Here the CDR3 reads CASSVGGNYEQYF. The CDR3 DNA is TGTGCCAGCAGCGTCGGCGGGAACTACGAGCAGTACTTC.

The chain links TRBV5-1 to TRBJ2-7, with 7 bases matching TRBD1. CDR1 and CDR2 (germline): SGHRS, YFSETQ. Trimming removed 0 bases from V and 3 bases from J; junction bases left unmatched: 9. This CDR3 region has 16 residues. The CDR3 region is CASSLAARTGDYEQYF. The CDR3 nucleotides are TGCGCCAGCAGCTTGGCCGCTAGGACAGGAGACTACGAGCAGTACTTC.

The chain links TRBV18 to TRBJ2-1, with TRBD1 matching 9 bases. Germline CDR1 and CDR2: KGHSH and LQKENI. V lost 2 bases and J lost 5; bases outside the gene matches: 1. This CDR3 spans 14 amino acids. The CDR3 protein is CASSPGTGHNEQFF. In DNA form, the CDR3 reads TGTGCCAGCTCACCAGGGACAGGGCACAATGAGCAGTTCTTC.

The chain has TRBV6-5 and TRBJ2-7; TRBD1 agrees at 7 bases. The CDR3 is made up of 11 amino acids. The V gene's germline CDR1 is MNHEY and CDR2 SVGAGI. V dropped 9 bases and J dropped 9; count of bases not matched to a gene: 8. The CDR3 loop is CASFDREAQYF. The CDR3 DNA follows: TGTGCCAGTTTCGACAGGGAAGCGCAGTACTTC.

The gene calls are TRBV27 and TRBJ2-7; a weak D match, TRBD2 (6 bases). This CDR3 comprises 14 residues. V gave up 3 bases and J gave up 4 bases, with 13 bases separating them. CDR1 is MNHEY and CDR2 is SMNVEV in the germline V gene (reference sequence). The CDR3 region has the DNA TGTGCCAGCAGTTTTGGCCAGGGAGGTTACGAGCAGTACTTC. This encodes CASSFGQGGYEQYF.